This note documents a single T cell receptor (beta chain) sequence. This CDR3 comprises 15 residues. The V gene lost 2 bases and the J gene lost 3 bases, with 13 bases spanning the gap. Germline assignment: CDR1 SGHVS and CDR2 FQNEAQ. This sample was taken from a study of memory CD4+ T cells and cytomegalovirus serostatus. Single viable CD3+CD4+CD8-CD45RO+ cells were sorted as the memory CD4+ T cells. Method: immunoSEQ multiplex PCR; TCRdb's copy keeps in-frame clones and lacks some. Here the sample spans roughly 45,000 clones, roughly 78% being singletons. V is TRBV7-8 and J is TRBJ1-2; TRBD1 might be the D (6 bases). This clonotype was obtained from an adult in good health and CMV-seronegative. What was sequenced was memory CD4+ T cells from blood. The CDR3 DNA follows: TGTGCCAGCAGCTTAACAGGGAACGGCGACTATGGCTACACCTTC. Amino acid sequence: CASSLTGNGDYGYTF.